These 29 T cell receptor beta chains came from one sample sequenced in a study of cytomegalovirus exposure and HLA in healthy donors. The table came from immunoSEQ multiplex PCR; TCRdb's copy has only in-frame clones and leaves some out. The data hold around 300,000 clones, with about 85% observed a single time. Sequences were obtained from PBMCs. These receptor sequences come from a woman in her thirties in good health and CMV-seropositive.

The chain combines TRBV4-3 with TRBJ2-1, with 7 bases identical to TRBD2. This CDR3 spans 17 amino acids. Germline CDR1 reads LGHNA; CDR2 reads YSLEER. V gave up 0 bases and J gave up 0 bases; unmatched junction bases: 5. Here the CDR3 reads CASSQEVGGSSYNEQFF. As DNA, the CDR3 is TGCGCCAGCAGCCAAGAGGTTGGCGGGAGCTCCTACAATGAGCAGTTCTTC.

This clone was counted a few times. The V call is TRBV2, the J call TRBJ1-2; D is uncertain. The length of the CDR3 is 14 residues. Germline V lookup: CDR1 SNHLY, CDR2 FYNNEI. Trimming shortened V by 3 bases and J by 8 bases, and 16 bases separated the two germline ends. CDR3 residues: CASSDRSANRGYTF. The CDR3 DNA sequence: TGTGCCAGCAGTGACCGATCGGCAAACAGAGGCTACACCTTC.

The chain is built from TRBV11-2 and TRBJ2-5; D is uncertain. The germline CDR1 and CDR2 sequences are SGHAT and FQNNGV. CDR3 length: 13 amino acids. Trimming pared 3 bases from V and 4 bases from J, leaving 9 bases between. CDR3 sequence (DNA): TGTGCCAGCAGCTTTGGTGGTAGAGAGACCCAGTACTTC. Translation gives CASSFGGRETQYF.

The rearrangement links TRBV6-5 to TRBJ2-7; D is perhaps TRBD1 (6 bases). Trimming took off 0 bases at V and 6 bases at J, with 18 bases between the two ends. The V gene's germline CDR1 is MNHEY and CDR2 SVGAGI. CDR3 length: 16 residues. The CDR3 DNA follows: TGTGCCAGCAGTTACTCGATGCTTCCAGGGGCTAGCGAGCAGTACTTC. Amino acids: CASSYSMLPGASEQYF.

The chain is built from TRBV5-1 and TRBJ1-2; the D gene is possibly TRBD1 (6 bases). V dropped 0 bases and J dropped 1 base, with 10 bases sitting between them. CDR1 and CDR2 (germline): SGHRS, YFSETQ. The CDR3 covers 15 residues. The CDR3 DNA reads TGCGCCAGCAGCTTGGGGGGGCAGATTAACTATGGCTACACCTTC. Protein sequence: CASSLGGQINYGYTF.

This sequence joins TRBV19 and TRBJ1-1; D is undetermined. Trimming stripped 5 bases from V and 0 bases from J, with 4 bases between. This CDR3 is built from 12 residues. Germline V lookup: CDR1 LNHDA, CDR2 SQIVND (reference sequence). For the CDR3, the DNA is TGTGCCAGTAGTTGGGTGAACACTGAAGCTTTCTTT. This codes for CASSWVNTEAFF.

This chain links TRBV11-2 with TRBJ2-5, with unresolved D. This CDR3 spans 16 amino acids. CDR1 and CDR2 from the germline V gene are SGHAT and FQNNGV. The V and J ends lost 1 base and 5 bases respectively, with 17 bases between them. The CDR3 is CASSLGAWTIEETQYF. CDR3 in DNA: TGTGCCAGCAGCTTAGGAGCGTGGACGATAGAGGAGACCCAGTACTTC.

This sequence joins TRBV18 and TRBJ1-4; D possibly corresponds to TRBD1 (5 bases). V lost 2 bases and J lost 5, with 9 bases in between. The CDR3 spans 14 residues. Per germline, CDR1 KGHSH and CDR2 LQKENI. CDR3 protein: CASSPNAGNEKLFF. CDR3 bases: TGTGCCAGCTCACCAAATGCAGGGAATGAAAAACTGTTTTTT.

This clone was seen more than once but under ten times. V and J are TRBV6-5 and TRBJ1-6; D possibly corresponds to TRBD1 (6 bases). The CDR3 sequence is 15 residues long. CDR1 is MNHEY and CDR2 is SVGAGI in the germline V gene. Trimming removed 2 bases at V and 9 bases at J, with 14 bases between. The CDR3 bases are TGTGCCAGCAGTTACGGAGGGGGGGCCAGTTCACCCCTCCACTTT. This translates into CASSYGGGASSPLHF.

The chain recombines TRBV30 with TRBJ2-2; D perhaps matches TRBD2 (5 bases). Germline lookup yields CDR1 GTSNPN and CDR2 SVGIG (reference sequence). There are 16 residues in the CDR3. The V gene lost 0 bases and the J gene lost 3 bases, with 14 bases spanning the gap. CDR3 region: CAWSVRGAAYTGELFF. The DNA for the CDR3 is TGTGCCTGGAGTGTACGGGGAGCAGCCTACACCGGGGAGCTGTTTTTT.

The rearrangement joins TRBV7-6 to TRBJ2-6, with TRBD2 identical over 7 bases. V lost 7 bases, J lost 0 bases, and 3 bases stayed unmatched. Germline assignment: CDR1 SGHVS and CDR2 FNYEAQ. CDR3 size: 15 residues. Here the CDR3 reads CASNPGGSGANVLTF. The CDR3 DNA sequence: TGTGCCAGCAACCCGGGGGGCTCTGGGGCCAACGTCCTGACTTTC. Complete variable domain (other parts from reference TRBV7-6 and TRBJ2-6): GAGVSQSPRYKVTKRGQDVALRCDPISGHVSLYWYRQALGQGPEFLTYFNYEAQQDKSGLPNDRFSAERPEGSISTLTIQRTEQRDSAMYRCASNPGGSGANVLTFGAGSRLTVL.

The rearrangement joins TRBV4-2 to TRBJ2-3; D is uncertain. Germline loops: CDR1 LGHNA, CDR2 YNFKEQ. This CDR3 has 15 amino acids. Trimming left V 1 base short and J 4 bases short, with 12 bases between. CDR3 amino acids: CASSQVGLVPDTQYF. CDR3 nucleotide sequence: TGTGCCAGCAGCCAAGTGGGATTAGTTCCAGATACGCAGTATTTT.

The chain recombines TRBV7-2 with TRBJ2-5, with D unclear. The CDR3 has 11 amino acids. The V gene's germline CDR1 is SGHTA and CDR2 FQGNSA. Trimming left V 6 bases short and J 7 bases short, with 9 bases between. DNA for the CDR3: TGTGCCAGCAGTTACGACGTGACCCAGTACTTC. Translated: CASSYDVTQYF.

The chain uses TRBV5-1 and TRBJ2-4; D not certain. The CDR3 runs 14 residues. CDR1 and CDR2 (germline): SGHRS, YFSETQ. Trimming removed 0 bases from V and 0 bases from J, with 4 bases in between. CDR3 residues: CASSLGTAKNIQYF. The CDR3 nucleotides are TGCGCCAGCAGCTTGGGTACAGCCAAAAACATTCAGTACTTC.

The chain has TRBV29-1 and TRBJ2-1, with 8 bases identical to TRBD2. The V and J ends lost 4 bases and 4 bases, in that order; junction bases with no gene match: 12. CDR1 and CDR2 from the germline V gene are SQVTM and ANQGSEA. The CDR3 sequence is 16 residues long. The CDR3 DNA is TGCAGCGTTGTGGGGGGTAGCGGGACTCCGTACAATGAGCAGTTCTTC. It encodes CSVVGGSGTPYNEQFF.

V is TRBV4-3 and J is TRBJ2-2; 9 nucleotides agree with TRBD2. V lost 0 bases and J lost 1; bases outside the gene matches: 3. The CDR3 extends over 17 amino acids. CDR1 is LGHNA and CDR2 is YSLEER in the germline V gene. The CDR3 DNA sequence: TGCGCCAGCAGCCAAGATGGTAGCGGGAGGAACACCGGGGAGCTGTTTTTT. Translated: CASSQDGSGRNTGELFF.

The chain couples TRBV7-9 to TRBJ1-1; TRBD1 aligns across 9 bases. Trimming took 5 bases from V and 2 from J; bases not matched to a gene: 3. The CDR3 runs 14 residues. Per the germline V gene, CDR1 is SEHNR and CDR2 is FQNEAQ (reference sequence). The CDR3 is CASSVTGGNTEAFF. CDR3 DNA: TGTGCCAGCAGCGTTACAGGGGGCAACACTGAAGCTTTCTTT.

The V call is TRBV18, the J call TRBJ2-1; D may be TRBD1 (6 bases). The germline V gene encodes CDR1 KGHSH and CDR2 LQKENI. V was pared by 4 bases and J by 4 bases, with 11 bases between. The CDR3 spans 14 residues. This chain's CDR3 is CASSRTESYNEQFF. In DNA, the CDR3 is TGTGCCAGCTCACGGACAGAGAGTTACAATGAGCAGTTCTTC.

The chain couples TRBV4-3 to TRBJ2-4, with D perhaps given as TRBD1 or TRBD2 (5 bases each). Germline V gene data show CDR1 as LGHNA and CDR2 as YSLEER. There are 14 residues in the CDR3. Trimming took off 0 bases at V and 9 bases at J, with 12 bases between the two ends. CDR3: CASSQDLRDAIQYF. CDR3 in DNA: TGCGCCAGCAGCCAAGATCTTCGGGACGCCATTCAGTACTTC.

The chain uses TRBV4-2 and TRBJ1-1, with D perhaps TRBD1 (6 bases). Germline V lookup: CDR1 LGHNA, CDR2 YNFKEQ. Trimming cost V 4 bases and J 3 bases, with 18 bases left between them. CDR3 length equals 16 residues. CDR3 DNA sequence: TGTGCCAGCAGCCTAACAGGGAGTCGTGAGGACACTGAAGCTTTCTTT. Its translation is CASSLTGSREDTEAFF.

The rearrangement uses TRBV2 and TRBJ2-2, with D unclear. This CDR3 comprises 14 residues. The germline V and J ends were trimmed by 2 bases and 6 bases, with 10 bases remaining between them. Germline V CDR1 and CDR2: SNHLY, FYNNEI. In nucleotides, the CDR3 is TGTGCCAGCAGTGAACTTTCTAGTCCCGGGGAGCTGTTTTTT. Encoded protein: CASSELSSPGELFF.

The rearrangement joins TRBV6-1 to TRBJ2-1; 14 positions match TRBD2. The germline gives CDR1 MNHNS, CDR2 SASEGT. This CDR3 comprises 17 residues. V was pared by 4 bases and J by 0 bases, with 2 bases of the junction left unmatched. The CDR3 DNA reads as TGTGCCAGCAGTGGGACTAGCGGGAGGAGCTCCTACAATGAGCAGTTCTTC. Translated, it gives CASSGTSGRSSYNEQFF.

This chain connects TRBV11-2 to TRBJ2-7, with a tentative D call TRBD2 (5 bases). The CDR3 length is 13 residues. From germline, CDR1 is SGHAT and CDR2 FQNNGV. V lost 4 bases and J 6 bases, leaving 13 bases between the germline ends. The CDR3 sequence: CASSSLGVGEQYF. CDR3 DNA sequence: TGTGCCAGCAGCTCACTCGGGGTAGGCGAGCAGTACTTC. The full variable domain, with the rest looked up from reference TRBV11-2 and TRBJ2-7, is EAGVAQSPRYKIIEKRQSVAFWCNPISGHATLYWYQQILGQGPKLLIQFQNNGVVDDSQLPKDRFSAERLKGVDSTLKIQPAKLEDSAVYLCASSSLGVGEQYFGPGTRLTVT.

The chain combines TRBV28 with TRBJ1-2; the match to TRBD1 covers 9 bases. V shed 8 bases, J shed 2 bases, and the junction held 3 bases outside the gene matches. The CDR3 is made up of 13 amino acids. Germline V gives CDR1 MDHEN, CDR2 SYDVKM. For the CDR3, the DNA is TGTGCCAGCGGGGGACAGGGCAACTATGGCTACACCTTC. Protein: CASGGQGNYGYTF.

This sequence joins TRBV11-2 and TRBJ2-7; possible D gene TRBD2, 5 bases. Germline CDR1 and CDR2: SGHAT and FQNNGV. Trimming removed 3 bases at V and 0 bases at J, with 21 bases between. The CDR3 loop spans 18 amino acids. The CDR3 nucleotides are TGTGCCAGCAGCTTTCCGAAACGAGCCAGCGGAGACTCCTACGAGCAGTACTTC. Encoded protein: CASSFPKRASGDSYEQYF.

As DNA, the CDR3 is TGTGCCAGCCATCCCCCCCCAGGAACTGAAGCTTTCTTT. This sequence encodes CASHPPPGTEAFF. The genes are TRBV28 and TRBJ1-1; D not certain. The germline V gene encodes CDR1 MDHEN and CDR2 SYDVKM. The CDR3 contains 13 residues. Trimming pared 8 bases from V and 5 bases from J, leaving 15 bases between.

This rearrangement joins TRBV18 to TRBJ1-2; D unclear. The V and J ends lost 0 bases and 3 bases respectively, with 17 bases between them. The V gene's germline CDR1 is KGHSH and CDR2 LQKENI. The CDR3 is made up of 17 amino acids. CDR3 residues: CASSPPTLAHPHYGYTF. DNA for the CDR3: TGTGCCAGCTCACCACCTACTCTGGCCCACCCACACTATGGCTACACCTTC.

V usage is TRBV10-3 and J usage is TRBJ2-3; 10 positions agree with TRBD2. Unmatched junction bases numbered 8, after V lost 6 bases and J lost 5 bases. Germline CDR1 ENHRY, CDR2 SYGVKD. The CDR3 spans 15 residues. CDR3 loop: CAISGTSATRDTQYF. CDR3 nucleotide sequence: TGTGCCATCAGCGGGACTAGCGCGACTCGAGATACGCAGTATTTT.

The chain has TRBV5-4 and TRBJ2-7, with D perhaps matching TRBD2 (6 bases). The CDR3 contains 14 residues. The ends were cut back, 0 bases at V and 3 bases at J, with 10 bases in the middle. Looked up from germline, CDR1 is SGHNT and CDR2 is YYREEE (reference sequence). The chain's CDR3 is CASSLGGTLYEQYF. CDR3 nucleotides: TGTGCCAGCAGCTTGGGCGGGACCCTCTACGAGCAGTACTTC.